One and the same sample provided the 28 T cell receptor beta chains below, sequenced in a study of breast tumors, draining lymph nodes, adjacent tissues (dated by TCRdb to the mid-2010s). Libraries were made using multiplex PCR. Sequencing was performed on an Illumina HiSeq 2000. TCRdb trimmed public reads at Q25 via fastp, called clones via MiXCR and kept in-frame beta chains. Each CDR3 protein gets just one entry, which takes the most common genes and DNA from the rows behind it. The sample table contains 150,000 to 200,000 distinct CDR3 sequences; only one count was recorded for around 35% of them. The ten largest make up approximately 3.9% of the sample. The axillary draining lymph nodes of breast cancer patients were the source of the lymph node samples. Sequenced: axillary lymph node tissue. These receptors came from a female donor with breast cancer. Some clones in this sample may be carry-over from other donors' samples.

This clonotype came up many times. The J gene is TRBJ2-1, the V gene TRBV20-1; D unclear. CDR3 length: 15 amino acids. Germline lookup yields CDR1 DFQATT and CDR2 SNEGSKA (reference sequence). V was trimmed by 4 bases and J by 0 bases, leaving 13 bases between them. The CDR3 sequence is CSAIYPGSSYNEQFF. The CDR3 nucleotides are TGCAGTGCTATTTACCCCGGAAGCTCCTACAATGAGCAGTTCTTC.

This clonotype appeared many times. V and J are TRBV29-1 and TRBJ1-2; D is perhaps TRBD1 (6 bases). The germline CDR1 and CDR2 sequences are SQVTM and ANQGSEA. This CDR3 comprises 13 residues. The V gene lost 6 bases and the J gene lost 8 bases, with 19 bases spanning the gap. The CDR3 protein is CSVRTGSAGGYTF. The CDR3 DNA follows: TGCAGCGTCCGAACAGGGTCGGCAGGCGGCTACACCTTC.

This clonotype appeared many times. The chain uses TRBV19 and TRBJ1-5, with TRBD1 identical over 9 bases. CDR1 is LNHDA and CDR2 is SQIVND in the germline V gene (reference sequence). This CDR3 has 15 amino acids. After removal of 4 bases from V and 1 base from J, the junction contained 2 bases not matched to a gene. CDR3 protein: CASSRGQGSNQPQHF. DNA of the CDR3: TGTGCCAGTAGTAGGGGACAGGGAAGCAATCAGCCCCAGCATTTT.

In regard to this clonotype: A much larger clone differs by one base, so this may be a read error. The CDR3 coding sequence is TGTGCCAGCAGCCCACGGCTATTCCCTTCGTACTTC. Amino acids: CASSPRLFPSYF. The gene calls are TRBV9 and TRBJ2-7; no reliable D call. The CDR3 sequence is 12 residues long. V lost 4 bases and J lost 12, with 17 bases in between. CDR1 and CDR2 (germline): SGDLS, YYNGEE.

The V and J genes are TRBV20-1 and TRBJ1-2; D uncertain. The CDR3 spans 13 residues. With 6 bases removed from V and 4 bases from J, the gap between germline ends came to 15 bases. Germline CDR1 and CDR2: DFQATT and SNEGSKA (reference sequence). CDR3 region: CSAELPAAYGYTF. In DNA, the CDR3 is TGCAGTGCCGAACTCCCAGCTGCCTATGGCTACACCTTC.

Comment on this clonotype: At one boundary the junction diverges from the germline segment, which might be a read error. The chain combines TRBV6-1 with TRBJ1-1; tentative D call: TRBD1 (5 bases). The CDR3 extends over 13 amino acids. The germline CDR1 and CDR2 sequences are MNHNS and SASEGT. CDR3 sequence (DNA): TGTGCCAGCAGTGAACGACGGGGGACTGGAGCTTTCTTT. Translated: CASSERRGTGAFF.

The chain links TRBV24-1 to TRBJ2-3; 8 bases agree with TRBD2. Losses at the gene ends were 5 bases for V and 0 bases for J; bases not matched to a gene: 12. This CDR3 comprises 18 residues. Germline V gene lookup returns CDR1 KGHDR and CDR2 SFDVKD. The CDR3 region has the DNA TGTGCCACCAGTGCTAGAGCAATTTTAGCGGGAAGCACAGATACGCAGTATTTT. This sequence encodes CATSARAILAGSTDTQYF.

This clonotype was counted many times. This chain joins TRBV24-1 and TRBJ1-2; TRBD1 agrees at 9 bases. The V and J ends lost 4 bases and 5 bases, in that order; junction bases with no gene match: 7. This CDR3 has 15 amino acids. Looked up from germline, CDR1 is KGHDR and CDR2 is SFDVKD. The CDR3 loop is CATSETGQGAYGYTF. The CDR3 DNA reads as TGTGCCACCAGTGAAACGGGACAGGGAGCGTATGGCTACACCTTC.

The sample holds many counts of this clonotype. An end of the junction does not agree with germline; a read error may underlie this. The chain links TRBV6-5 to TRBJ2-7; 10 positions agree with TRBD2. Looked up from germline, CDR1 is MNHEY and CDR2 is SVGAGI. This CDR3 spans 15 amino acids. The CDR3 DNA sequence: TGTGCCAGCAGTCACTCGAGACTAGCGGGCAGCGAGCAGTACTTC. This translates into CASSHSRLAGSEQYF.

Details on this clonotype: A read error may explain this, as a much larger clone is one base away. CDR3 residues: CASSLSGDHGYTF. CDR3 sequence (DNA): TGTGCCAGCAGTTTATCGGGGGACCATGGCTACACCTTC. The chain combines TRBV12-3 or TRBV12-4 with TRBJ1-2; TRBD1 might be the D (5 bases). The ends were cut back, 2 bases at V and 6 bases at J, with 10 bases in the middle. This CDR3 is built from 13 residues.

A word on this clonotype: Germline and junction disagree at one end, which may indicate a read error. The chain couples TRBV5-1 to TRBJ1-5; D perhaps matches TRBD1 (5 bases). The CDR3 is 16 residues long. From germline, CDR1 is SGHRS and CDR2 YFSETQ. The CDR3 nucleotides are TGCGTCAGCAGCTTGGGACGCCAGTATAGCAATCAGCCCCAGCATTTT. Encoded protein: CVSSLGRQYSNQPQHF.

This clonotype was counted many times. The rearrangement links TRBV11-3 to TRBJ2-1, with D hard to call. The CDR3 has 17 residues. Germline V gene sequence: CDR1 SGHNT, CDR2 YENEEA. Trimming removed 5 bases at V and 7 bases at J, with 24 bases between. CDR3 loop: CASSNYPVGHKGNEQFF. The CDR3 DNA reads TGTGCCAGCAGCAACTACCCCGTTGGTCACAAGGGAAATGAGCAGTTCTTC. Full variable domain (missing parts from reference TRBV11-3 and TRBJ2-1): EAGVVQSPRYKIIEKKQPVAFWCNPISGHNTLYWYLQNLGQGPELLIRYENEEAVDDSQLPKDRFSAERLKGVDSTLKIQPAELGDSAVYLCASSNYPVGHKGNEQFFGPGTRLTVL.

This clonotype was found many times. V is TRBV7-8 and J is TRBJ2-3; D remains unclear. CDR1 and CDR2 (germline): SGHVS, FQNEAQ. The CDR3 runs 16 residues. The ends were cut back, 7 bases at V and 2 bases at J, with 19 bases in the middle. CDR3 in amino acids: CASIPRDWMATDTQYF. CDR3 nucleotide sequence: TGTGCCAGCATCCCTAGAGACTGGATGGCCACAGATACGCAGTATTTT.

As for this clonotype: A much more abundant neighbour one base away suggests this may be a read error. The rearrangement joins TRBV11-1 to TRBJ2-7, with D unclear. The CDR3 spans 12 residues. The germline CDR1 and CDR2 sequences are SGHAT and FQDESV (reference sequence). As DNA, the CDR3 is TGTGCCAGCAGCGCCGACCTCTACGCGCAGTACTTC. Translation: CASSADLYAQYF. The full variable domain, its missing parts supplied by reference TRBV11-1 and TRBJ2-7, is EAEVAQSPRYKITEKSQAVAFWCDPISGHATLYWYRQILGQGPELLVQFQDESVVDDSQLPKDRFSAERLKGVDSTLKIQPAELGDSAMYLCASSADLYAQYFGPGTRLTVT.

The V and J genes are TRBV2 and TRBJ1-1; D not certain. Germline assignment: CDR1 SNHLY and CDR2 FYNNEI. CDR3 length equals 14 residues. Trimming took 7 bases from V and 0 from J, leaving 12 bases between them. The CDR3 bases are TGTGCCAGCACACGGGCAGACCTGAACACTGAAGCTTTCTTT. Translated, it gives CASTRADLNTEAFF.

This clonotype was picked up a small number of times. This sequence joins TRBV6-1 and TRBJ1-1; D possibly corresponds to TRBD1 (5 bases). The germline V gene encodes CDR1 MNHNS and CDR2 SASEGT. CDR3 length: 16 residues. V was trimmed by 2 bases and J by 2 bases, leaving 15 bases between them. The CDR3 region is CASSELVQGPNTEAFF. DNA of the CDR3: TGTGCCAGCAGTGAATTGGTGCAGGGCCCCAACACTGAAGCTTTCTTT.

This clonotype has a count of ten or more. The chain is built from TRBV20-1 and TRBJ1-5, with unresolved D. V gave up 5 bases and J gave up 6 bases, with 11 bases separating them. This CDR3 has 12 amino acids. Germline CDR1 and CDR2: DFQATT and SNEGSKA (reference sequence). The DNA of the CDR3 is TGCAGTGCTGAACGAAAGGGTCAGCCCCAGCATTTT. It specifies CSAERKGQPQHF.

Written as DNA, the CDR3 is TGCGCCAGCAGCCCCTCGGTTCCAGGGGGTTCCTACAATGAGCAGTTCTTC. Translation: CASSPSVPGGSYNEQFF. The V call is TRBV5-1, the J call TRBJ2-1; TRBD1 matches 7 bases. The CDR3 is made up of 17 amino acids. Trimming removed 4 bases from V and 1 base from J; junction bases left unmatched: 11. Germline CDR1 is SGHRS and CDR2 is YFSETQ.

This clonotype was recorded at least ten times. In nucleotides, the CDR3 is TGTGCCAGCAGCTTAGTTGGGGTTGGGGATGAGCAGTTCTTC. It yields the protein CASSLVGVGDEQFF. The genes are TRBV7-2 and TRBJ2-1; no clear D. Germline CDR1 reads SGHTA; CDR2 reads FQGNSA. V lost 1 base and J lost 8, with 12 bases in between. This CDR3 spans 14 amino acids. Looking up the rest from reference TRBV7-2 and TRBJ2-1 gives the full variable domain: GAGVSQSPSNKVTEKGKDVELRCDPISGHTALYWYRQSLGQGLEFLIYFQGNSAPDKSGLPSDRFSAERTGGSVSTLTIQRTQQEDSAVYLCASSLVGVGDEQFFGPGTRLTVL.

The genes are TRBV28 and TRBJ1-2; 10 nucleotides agree with TRBD1. The germline gives CDR1 MDHEN, CDR2 SYDVKM. The CDR3 runs 15 residues. Trimming took 2 bases from V and 8 from J; bases not matched to a gene: 8. The CDR3 nucleotides are TGTGCCAGCAGTTTAGAACACGGACAGGGGGACGGCTACACCTTC. It is translated as CASSLEHGQGDGYTF.

This clonotype showed up many times. The V call is TRBV20-1, the J call TRBJ2-7; 9 bases align to TRBD2. V gave up 3 bases and J gave up 4 bases; unmatched junction bases: 4. Germline CDR1 reads DFQATT; CDR2 reads SNEGSKA (reference sequence). The CDR3 runs to 13 residues. The CDR3 sequence: CSASRLAGYEQYF. For the CDR3, the DNA is TGCAGTGCTAGTCGGCTAGCGGGATACGAGCAGTACTTC.

This chain connects TRBV20-1 to TRBJ2-3; 12 bases line up with TRBD2. CDR1 is DFQATT and CDR2 is SNEGSKA in the germline V gene (reference sequence). The CDR3 extends over 14 amino acids. V gave up 5 bases and J gave up 6 bases; unmatched junction bases: 6. Written as DNA, the CDR3 is TGCAGTGCTCCCCTAGCGGGGGGGGCCGATACGCAGTATTTT. Translated: CSAPLAGGADTQYF.

This clonotype came up many times. The chain links TRBV27 to TRBJ1-2; maybe TRBD1 (5 bases). This CDR3 region has 16 residues. The germline CDR1 and CDR2 sequences are MNHEY and SMNVEV (reference sequence). V lost 5 bases and J lost 2, with 18 bases in between. In nucleotides, the CDR3 is TGTGCCAGCAGTCGTAAGGGGACTCAAGAAAACTATGGCTACACCTTC. The encoded protein is CASSRKGTQENYGYTF.

V gene TRBV20-1 combines with J gene TRBJ2-7, with 8 bases aligning to TRBD2. J lost 7 bases, V lost 6 bases, and 17 bases had no gene match. Germline V gene sequence: CDR1 DFQATT, CDR2 SNEGSKA (reference sequence). The CDR3 has 15 amino acids. The CDR3 sequence: CSAGGERASLYEQYF. As DNA, the CDR3 is TGCAGTGCCGGGGGGGAGAGGGCTAGCTTATATGAGCAGTACTTC.

This clonotype was detected many times. The V call is TRBV29-1, the J call TRBJ2-7; possible D gene TRBD1, 6 bases. This CDR3 spans 12 amino acids. The germline CDR1 and CDR2 sequences are SQVTM and ANQGSEA. The V and J ends lost 5 bases and 2 bases respectively, with 10 bases between them. For the CDR3, the DNA is TGCAGCGTTACAGGGAGCACCTACGAGCAGTACTTC. This encodes CSVTGSTYEQYF.

This chain uses TRBV3-1 with TRBJ2-2; D may match TRBD1 or TRBD2 (7 bases each). V dropped 6 bases and J dropped 3 bases, with 23 bases sitting between them. This CDR3 region has 18 residues. Per germline, CDR1 LGHDT and CDR2 YNNKEL (reference sequence). CDR3 loop: CASRGGGHTGVDTGELFF. The DNA for the CDR3 is TGTGCCAGCAGAGGCGGGGGCCACACAGGGGTCGACACCGGGGAGCTGTTTTTT.

This clonotype showed up many times. Mismatch with germline at one junction end may stem from a read error. V is TRBV9 and J is TRBJ2-5, with 12 bases matching TRBD2. The germline V gene has CDR1 SGDLS and CDR2 YYNGEE. The CDR3 is 14 amino acids. The CDR3 region has the DNA TGTGCCAGCAGCAGGACTAGCGGGAAAGAGACCCAGTCCTTC. Translated, it gives CASSRTSGKETQSF.

This rearrangement joins TRBV7-9 to TRBJ1-6; 8 bases agree with TRBD1. CDR1 SEHNR and CDR2 FQNEAQ come from the germline V gene (reference sequence). V shed 5 bases, J shed 3 bases, and the junction held 6 bases outside the gene matches. This CDR3 contains 16 residues. CDR3 sequence reads: CASSTWDRSYNSPLHF. DNA for the CDR3: TGTGCCAGCAGCACCTGGGACAGGAGCTATAATTCACCCCTCCACTTT.